The 26 T cell receptor beta chains reported below all come from one sample, sequenced in a study of blood T cells in healthy people across ages. For the second PCR, which ran for about 6 to 11 cycles, a sample-barcoded 5' primer and a J-beta primer mix were used. TCRdb re-analysed the 5' RACE reads in MiXCR, keeping a single row per CDR3 protein. Of 600,000 to 850,000 distinct CDR3 sequences in the sample, approximately 39% were seen once. Material for sequencing was blood. All receptors come from a woman aged 55-75 years in good health.

The chain joins TRBV2 to TRBJ2-7; 7 nucleotides align to TRBD1. Germline V gives CDR1 SNHLY, CDR2 FYNNEI. The J segment lost 5 bases and the V segment lost 4 bases, leaving 5 bases of the junction unmatched. This CDR3 comprises 13 residues. CDR3 sequence (DNA): TGTGCCAGCAGTGTGGGGACAGTTAACGAGCAGTACTTC. It encodes CASSVGTVNEQYF.

This clonotype occurred many times. This rearrangement joins TRBV25-1 to TRBJ2-7; tentatively, D is TRBD2 (5 bases). Germline V gene data show CDR1 as MGHDK and CDR2 as SYGVNS. This CDR3 region has 13 residues. Trimming removed 3 bases at V and 7 bases at J, with 13 bases between. This CDR3 is CASSEKDRGEQYF. In DNA form, the CDR3 reads TGTGCCAGCAGTGAGAAGGATCGGGGAGAGCAGTACTTC.

J is TRBJ2-1 and V is TRBV19; possibly TRBD2 for D (6 bases). The DNA end is a closer match to TRBJ2-7, so the J assignment may be wrong. CDR3 length: 14 residues. Germline V lookup: CDR1 LNHDA, CDR2 SQIVND (reference sequence). This CDR3 is CASSTTGGSYEQYF. CDR3 sequence (DNA): TGTGCCAGTAGTACCACCGGGGGATCCTACGAGCAGTACTTC.

This clonotype was seen a handful of times. The chain joins TRBV20-1 to TRBJ2-5; 12 positions match TRBD2. V dropped 4 bases and J dropped 5; count of bases not matched to a gene: 8. CDR3 length: 15 residues. The germline V gene has CDR1 DFQATT and CDR2 SNEGSKA (reference sequence). This chain's CDR3 is CSATPSTSGSETQYF. The CDR3 coding sequence is TGCAGTGCTACCCCCTCGACTAGCGGGAGTGAGACCCAGTACTTC.

This clonotype has just a few counts. The chain joins TRBV7-9 to TRBJ2-5; TRBD1 matches at 10 bases. The trim removed 4 bases at V and 5 bases at J, leaving 7 bases unmatched. This CDR3 has 15 amino acids. Germline V gives CDR1 SEHNR, CDR2 FQNEAQ (reference sequence). CDR3 in amino acids: CASSSRDRGDETQYF. The DNA for the CDR3 is TGTGCCAGCAGCTCCCGGGACAGGGGCGATGAGACCCAGTACTTC.

In regard to this clonotype: One end of the junction varies from germline; a read error may be responsible. The chain couples TRBV20-1 to TRBJ1-4; TRBD1 is a possible D gene (5 bases). This CDR3 spans 21 amino acids. The germline CDR1 and CDR2 sequences are DFQATT and SNEGSKA (reference sequence). The CDR3 loop is CSTRNLGWGSVAGSTNEKLFF. CDR3 DNA sequence: TGCAGTACTAGAAACCTAGGCTGGGGCAGTGTTGCAGGTTCAACTAATGAAAAACTGTTTTTT.

The genes are TRBV13 and TRBJ2-1; TRBD2 aligns across 11 bases. CDR1 and CDR2 (germline): PRHDT, FYEKMQ (reference sequence). The CDR3 consists of 17 residues. The V and J ends lost 2 bases and 9 bases, in that order; junction bases with no gene match: 12. CDR3 protein: CASSLRPGLAVRGEQFF. The CDR3 DNA follows: TGTGCCAGCAGCTTAAGACCGGGACTAGCGGTGAGGGGTGAGCAGTTCTTC.

This clonotype came up many times. CDR3 coding DNA: TGTGCCAGCAGTGAGGCTACCCTAGCGGGGGAGACCCAGTACTTC. It yields the protein CASSEATLAGETQYF. The rearrangement links TRBV2 to TRBJ2-5, with 9 positions matching TRBD2. This CDR3 is 15 amino acids long. CDR1 and CDR2 (germline): SNHLY, FYNNEI. The trim removed 3 bases at V and 5 bases at J, leaving 7 bases unmatched.

CDR3 nucleotide sequence: TGTGCCAGCAGCTTGGCGGCGGGAGAACCCGGGGAGCTGTTTTTT. As protein: CASSLAAGEPGELFF. The rearrangement joins TRBV5-4 to TRBJ2-2, with 7 positions matching TRBD2. CDR1 SGHNT and CDR2 YYREEE come from the germline V gene (reference sequence). The CDR3 consists of 15 residues. V shed 0 bases and J 6 bases; nucleotides not matched to a gene: 5.

V usage is TRBV28 and J usage is TRBJ1-5; the D is unclear. V shed 1 base and J shed 3 bases, with 13 bases lying between them. The germline V gene has CDR1 MDHEN and CDR2 SYDVKM. This CDR3 has 16 amino acids. CDR3 loop: CASSLSRFSDNQPQHF. The CDR3 nucleotides read TGTGCCAGCAGTTTATCAAGGTTCTCTGACAATCAGCCCCAGCATTTT.

This chain links TRBV6-5 with TRBJ1-5, with D maybe TRBD1 (5 bases). The length of the CDR3 is 15 residues. Trimming stripped 5 bases from V and 2 bases from J, with 13 bases between. CDR1 is MNHEY and CDR2 is SVGAGI in the germline V gene. The CDR3 bases are TGTGCCAGCAGTCCTAGGGACGGCCGCAATCAGCCCCAGCATTTT. It is translated as CASSPRDGRNQPQHF.

The chain links TRBV4-3 to TRBJ1-5, with 8 bases aligning to TRBD1. The CDR3 contains 17 residues. With 1 base clipped from V and 5 bases from J, the junction kept 10 bases outside the gene matches. Germline CDR1 reads LGHNA; CDR2 reads YSLEER. The CDR3 DNA is TGCGCCAGCAGCCAAGTGTCGGGCAGGGGGCTAGATCAGCCCCAGCATTTT. Translated, it gives CASSQVSGRGLDQPQHF.

V and J are TRBV3-1 and TRBJ1-1; TRBD1 matches 7 bases. The CDR3 contains 15 residues. V lost 3 bases to trimming and J lost 2 bases; unmatched junction nucleotides: 6. Looked up from germline, CDR1 is LGHDT and CDR2 is YNNKEL (reference sequence). CDR3 in amino acids: CASSQDGTVNTEAFF. CDR3 nucleotide sequence: TGTGCCAGCAGCCAGGACGGGACAGTTAACACTGAAGCTTTCTTT.

The chain joins TRBV12-5 to TRBJ1-1; TRBD1 aligns across 7 bases. Germline lookup yields CDR1 LGHNT and CDR2 FRNRAP. The CDR3 is 15 amino acids. Trimming cost V 4 bases and J 3 bases; bases outside gene matches: 8. CDR3 region: CASGSQGQGDTEAFF. As DNA, the CDR3 is TGTGCTAGTGGTTCCCAGGGGCAGGGGGACACTGAAGCTTTCTTT. Using reference TRBV12-5 and TRBJ1-1 for the parts outside the CDR3, the full variable domain is DARVTQTPRHKVTEMGQEVTMRCQPILGHNTVFWYRQTMMQGLELLAYFRNRAPLDDSGMPKDRFSAEMPDATLATLKIQPSEPRDSAVYFCASGSQGQGDTEAFFGQGTRLTVV.

This clonotype appeared a few times. This chain uses TRBV20-1 with TRBJ2-7; TRBD1 aligns across 7 bases. V was clipped by 4 bases and J by 0 bases; unmatched bases: 6. The germline V gene has CDR1 DFQATT and CDR2 SNEGSKA (reference sequence). The CDR3 runs 14 residues. For the CDR3, the DNA is TGCAGTGCTACCGTGGGGACAGTCTCCTACGAGCAGTACTTC. This codes for CSATVGTVSYEQYF.

This clonotype was found a few times. The J gene is TRBJ2-5, the V gene TRBV7-2; TRBD1 matches at 7 bases. The V segment lost 2 bases and the J segment 1 base; nucleotides outside the gene matches: 4. The CDR3 totals 15 residues. Per the germline V gene, CDR1 is SGHTA and CDR2 is FQGNSA. CDR3 in amino acids: CASSLLGQVQETQYF. The CDR3 DNA follows: TGTGCCAGCAGCTTATTAGGACAGGTCCAAGAGACCCAGTACTTC.

This rearrangement joins TRBV5-1 to TRBJ1-6, with D uncertain. Trimming pared 6 bases from V and 10 bases from J, leaving 14 bases between. CDR1 and CDR2 (germline): SGHRS, YFSETQ. There are 13 residues in the CDR3. The DNA for the CDR3 is TGCGCCAGCAACGCCGACTCAGCATCACCCCTCCACTTT. It specifies CASNADSASPLHF.

This clonotype was observed many times. The J gene is TRBJ2-7, the V gene TRBV7-2, with no clear D. The V gene's germline CDR1 is SGHTA and CDR2 FQGNSA. The CDR3 has 16 residues. V shed 5 bases and J shed 0 bases, with 17 bases lying between them. In DNA form, the CDR3 reads TGTGCCAGCAGCCCGCCGGGCGGCGAAAGCTCCTACGAGCAGTACTTC. Protein product: CASSPPGGESSYEQYF.

Only a few counts were recorded for this clonotype. The chain employs TRBV6-6 and TRBJ2-7, with D perhaps TRBD1 (6 bases). Per the germline V gene, CDR1 is MNHNY and CDR2 is SVGAGI (reference sequence). The CDR3 has 15 residues. The ends were cut back, 5 bases at V and 5 bases at J, with 19 bases in the middle. CDR3 residues: CASSADSVPADEQYF. The CDR3 DNA follows: TGTGCCAGCAGTGCGGACAGTGTACCGGCGGACGAGCAGTACTTC.

The V gene is TRBV7-2, the J gene TRBJ2-1; TRBD2 aligns across 9 bases. The CDR3 has 16 amino acids. CDR1 and CDR2 (germline): SGHTA, FQGNSA. V lost 1 base to trimming and J lost 8 bases; unmatched junction nucleotides: 9. The CDR3 reads CASSLVAGVGRDEQFF. The CDR3 nucleotides read TGTGCCAGCAGCTTAGTAGCGGGAGTGGGTCGGGATGAGCAGTTCTTC.

This chain joins TRBV6-1 and TRBJ1-5; 8 bases are shared with TRBD1. Trimming took 6 bases from V and 3 from J; bases not matched to a gene: 7. This CDR3 region has 15 residues. The V gene's germline CDR1 is MNHNS and CDR2 SASEGT. The chain's CDR3 is CASRDGQGHNQPQHF. In nucleotides, the CDR3 is TGTGCCAGCAGAGACGGACAGGGCCACAATCAGCCCCAGCATTTT.

This clonotype was seen repeatedly, ten times or more. The chain couples TRBV12-3 or TRBV12-4 to TRBJ2-1; tentatively, D is TRBD1 (5 bases). Trimming removed 6 bases at V and 10 bases at J, with 10 bases between. The CDR3 runs to 11 residues. The CDR3 region has the DNA TGTGCCAGCAGCTACGACAGAGAGCAGTTCTTC. Protein: CASSYDREQFF.

J is TRBJ2-7 and V is TRBV3-1, with D perhaps matching TRBD1 (6 bases). This CDR3 is built from 16 residues. The germline V gene encodes CDR1 LGHDT and CDR2 YNNKEL (reference sequence). Trimming left V 1 base short and J 7 bases short, with 20 bases between. For the CDR3, the DNA is TGTGCCAGCAGCCAAGGACAAAGGGGACATAGAGGGGAGCAGTACTTC. The encoded protein is CASSQGQRGHRGEQYF.

Concerning this clonotype: This may stem from a read error, because a much larger clone lies one nucleotide away. This chain uses TRBV7-2 with TRBJ2-7, with D possibly matching TRBD2 (6 bases). CDR3 length: 14 residues. The germline V gene encodes CDR1 SGHTA and CDR2 FQGNSA. CDR3 nucleotide sequence: TGTGCCGGCAGCTTAGACAAAGCGGGCTACGAGCAGTACTTC. Residues: CAGSLDKAGYEQYF.

The chain has TRBV30 and TRBJ2-1; the match to TRBD2 covers 8 bases. Germline V gives CDR1 GTSNPN, CDR2 SVGIG (reference sequence). V lost 0 bases and J lost 7; bases outside the gene matches: 8. The CDR3 has 15 residues. In nucleotides, the CDR3 is TGTGCCTGGAGTGTGCCCGGGGGGGCTGCGAATGAGCAGTTCTTC. Its protein product is CAWSVPGGAANEQFF.

The rearrangement uses TRBV20-1 and TRBJ2-3; possibly TRBD1 for D (6 bases). Germline V gene lookup returns CDR1 DFQATT and CDR2 SNEGSKA (reference sequence). V was trimmed by 1 base and J by 0 bases, leaving 11 bases between them. The CDR3 loop spans 15 amino acids. CDR3 sequence (DNA): TGCAGTGCTAGAGTCCCTACAGGGAGCACAGATACGCAGTATTTT. Its protein product is CSARVPTGSTDTQYF.